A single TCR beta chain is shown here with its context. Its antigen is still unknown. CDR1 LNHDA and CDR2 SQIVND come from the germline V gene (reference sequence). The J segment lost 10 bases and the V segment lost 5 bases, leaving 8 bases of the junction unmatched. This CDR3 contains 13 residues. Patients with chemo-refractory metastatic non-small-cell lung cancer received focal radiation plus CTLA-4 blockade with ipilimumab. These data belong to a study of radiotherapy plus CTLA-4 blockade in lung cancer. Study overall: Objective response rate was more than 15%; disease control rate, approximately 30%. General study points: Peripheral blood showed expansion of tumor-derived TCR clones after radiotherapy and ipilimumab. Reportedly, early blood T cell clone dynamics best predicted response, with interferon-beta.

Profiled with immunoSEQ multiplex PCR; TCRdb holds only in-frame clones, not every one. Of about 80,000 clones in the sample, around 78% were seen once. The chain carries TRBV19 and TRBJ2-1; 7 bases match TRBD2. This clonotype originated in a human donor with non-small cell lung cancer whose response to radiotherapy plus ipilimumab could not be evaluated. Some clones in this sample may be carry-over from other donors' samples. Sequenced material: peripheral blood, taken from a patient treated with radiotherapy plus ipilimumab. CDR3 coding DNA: TGTGCCAGTAGTCCGGGGAGGGCGGGGGAGCAGTTCTTC. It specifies CASSPGRAGEQFF.